This T cell receptor beta chain was observed in a study of cytomegalovirus exposure and HLA in healthy donors. Study-wide results and caveats: Some highly shared sequence variants likely arose as a pipeline artifact. A later analysis found common viral pathogens apparently linked to several of the most significant clusters. Segments of the TCR beta V type were, in most cases, productive about 87% or about 30% of the time in an earlier analysis.

Germline-derived CDR1 and CDR2 are MNHNS and SASEGT. This CDR3 spans 14 amino acids. The ends lost 8 bases at V and 6 bases at J; junction bases unmatched: 7. All donors participated as healthy donors of bone marrow. This clone is termed medium-sized. The antigen is undetermined. The study ran its PCR with 60 Vbeta and 13 Jbeta primers. Only in-frame clones appear in the TCRdb table, and some are missing; sequencing was by immunoSEQ multiplex PCR. The data hold 90,000 or so clones, with about 69% observed a single time. The chain uses TRBV6-1 and TRBJ1-5; 10 bases are a match to TRBD1. Material for sequencing was PBMCs. The source of this sequence is a man aged 60 to 75 in good health and CMV-seronegative. The CDR3 region has the DNA TGTGCCAGCTGGGGACAGGGGATCGGTCAGCCCCAGCATTTT. It translates to CASWGQGIGQPQHF.